The 31 T cell receptor beta chains reported below all come from one sample, sequenced in a study of blood T cell repertoires in COVID-19. The assay was immunoSEQ multiplex PCR, and TCRdb's table has in-frame clones only and misses some. The data hold some 300,000 clones, with more than 85% observed a single time. Sample: peripheral blood. The receptor set was obtained from an older man with acute or convalescent COVID-19.

V and J are TRBV2 and TRBJ2-1; D ambiguous. Trimming removed 4 bases from V and 3 bases from J, with 13 bases in between. The CDR3 has 15 amino acids. Germline CDR1 and CDR2: SNHLY and FYNNEI. CDR3 nucleotides: TGTGCCAGCAGTGGACGTACAGCTAACTACAATGAGCAGTTCTTC. It is translated as CASSGRTANYNEQFF. Complete variable domain (other parts from reference TRBV2 and TRBJ2-1): EPEVTQTPSHQVTQMGQEVILRCVPISNHLYFYWYRQILGQKVEFLVSFYNNEISEKSEIFDDQFSVERPDGSNFTLKIRSTKLEDSAMYFCASSGRTANYNEQFFGPGTRLTVL.

The chain couples TRBV3-1 (or the pseudogene TRBV3-2) to TRBJ1-6; TRBD1 is a possible D gene (6 bases). V was trimmed by 0 bases and J by 10 bases, leaving 13 bases between them. Germline V gene lookup returns CDR1 LGHDT and CDR2 YNNKEL (reference sequence). There are 15 residues in the CDR3. The CDR3 loop reads CASSQDIRGRSPLHF. Here the CDR3 DNA reads TGTGCCAGCAGCCAAGATATCAGGGGCCGCTCACCCCTCCACTTT.

The chain couples TRBV18 to TRBJ1-1, with 9 positions matching TRBD1. The CDR3 loop spans 15 amino acids. V lost 3 bases, J lost 4 bases, and 6 bases stayed unmatched. The germline CDR1 and CDR2 sequences are KGHSH and LQKENI. Here the CDR3 DNA reads TGTGCCAGCTCACCGGGACAGGGAGGGATCACTGAAGCTTTCTTT. Translated: CASSPGQGGITEAFF. The full variable domain, its missing parts supplied by reference TRBV18 and TRBJ1-1, is NAGVMQNPRHLVRRRGQEARLRCSPMKGHSHVYWYRQLPEEGLKFMVYLQKENIIDESGMPKERFSAEFPKEGPSILRIQQVVRGDSAAYFCASSPGQGGITEAFFGQGTRLTVV.

The chain is built from TRBV3-1 (or the pseudogene TRBV3-2) and TRBJ2-7, with 7 nucleotides matching TRBD2. The germline V gene has CDR1 LGHDT and CDR2 YNNKEL (reference sequence). V lost 4 bases to trimming and J lost 7 bases; unmatched junction nucleotides: 7. CDR3 size: 13 residues. The CDR3 DNA sequence: TGTGCCAGCAGCCCGACTAGCCCGGGGGAGCAGTACTTC. The encoded protein is CASSPTSPGEQYF.

This clone appeared a single time. J is TRBJ2-3 and V is TRBV29-1; D is undetermined. The germline V gene encodes CDR1 SQVTM and CDR2 ANQGSEA. Trimming removed 8 bases from V and 6 bases from J, with 12 bases in between. The CDR3 covers 11 residues. The CDR3 region has the DNA TGCAGCCCGTTCCGGTCGGATACGCAGTATTTT. This gives the protein CSPFRSDTQYF.

This clone was seen just once. The chain combines TRBV5-1 with TRBJ2-4, with 7 positions matching TRBD1. Unmatched junction bases numbered 7, after V lost 4 bases and J lost 0 bases. CDR3 length equals 16 residues. CDR1 is SGHRS, CDR2 YFSETQ, per germline. The CDR3 spells CASSPGQALAKNIQYF. CDR3 coding DNA: TGCGCCAGCAGCCCTGGACAGGCGCTAGCCAAAAACATTCAGTACTTC.

Concerning this clone: The sample carries other DNA sequences with the same CDR3. The chain employs TRBV21-1 and TRBJ2-7; the D call TRBD1 from the table was never checked on the DNA. TRBV21-1 is annotated as a pseudogene. There are 12 residues in the CDR3. DNA for the CDR3: TGTGCCAGCAGCAAAGCGACAGGCGAGCAGTACTTC. Residues: CASSKATGEQYF.

This rearrangement joins TRBV6-5 to TRBJ2-7; 7 bases line up with TRBD2. Germline lookup yields CDR1 MNHEY and CDR2 SVGAGI. There are 14 residues in the CDR3. J gave up 5 bases and V 3 bases, and 7 bases lay outside the gene matches. CDR3 amino acids: CASSYSGGRDEQYF. CDR3 DNA: TGTGCCAGCAGTTATTCTGGGGGGAGGGACGAGCAGTACTTC.

This chain connects TRBV4-1 to TRBJ1-6, with D tentatively TRBD1 (6 bases). Trimming pared 0 bases from V and 7 bases from J, leaving 10 bases between. This CDR3 contains 15 residues. Per germline, CDR1 MGHRA and CDR2 YSYEKL. In nucleotides, the CDR3 is TGCGCCAGCAGCCAAGATCTCCAGGGGAATTCACCCCTCCACTTT. Translation: CASSQDLQGNSPLHF.

This clone appeared a few times. This rearrangement joins TRBV4-1 to TRBJ2-4; maybe TRBD2 (5 bases). Trimming left V 0 bases short and J 8 bases short, with 8 bases between. The CDR3 has 13 residues. Germline V lookup: CDR1 MGHRA, CDR2 YSYEKL. Here the CDR3 reads CASSQDARDIQYF. DNA for the CDR3: TGCGCCAGCAGCCAAGACGCGAGGGACATTCAGTACTTC.

The rearrangement links TRBV4-3 to TRBJ2-7; D is unclear. CDR1 and CDR2 from the germline V gene are LGHNA and YSLEER. Trimming left V 0 bases short and J 4 bases short, with 7 bases between. This CDR3 is 13 amino acids long. The CDR3 sequence is CASSQDLRYEQYF. The CDR3 nucleotides are TGCGCCAGCAGCCAAGATCTGCGTTACGAGCAGTACTTC.

In the case of this clone: One end of the junction varies from germline; a read error may be responsible. V is TRBV4-2 and J is TRBJ1-4; tentatively, D is TRBD1 (6 bases). Germline CDR1 LGHNA, CDR2 YNFKEQ. The CDR3 extends over 15 amino acids. The CDR3, as DNA: TGTGCCAGCAGCCAAGCTGGGACAACGAATGAAAAACTGTTTTTT. This encodes CASSQAGTTNEKLFF.

With regard to this clone: The sample holds other DNA sequences that translate to the same CDR3. The gene calls are TRBV9 and TRBJ2-3; 7 nucleotides match TRBD2. CDR1 is SGDLS, CDR2 YYNGEE, per germline. V lost 2 bases to trimming and J lost 3 bases; unmatched junction nucleotides: 3. The CDR3 consists of 14 residues. The CDR3 coding sequence is TGTGCCAGCAGCGTCGCTAGCGGAACAGATACGCAGTATTTT. The encoded protein is CASSVASGTDTQYF.

This clone was detected a few times. The V call is TRBV4-2, the J call TRBJ2-7; TRBD2 agrees at 8 bases. This CDR3 contains 19 residues. Per the germline V gene, CDR1 is LGHNA and CDR2 is YNFKEQ. With V trimmed by 0 bases and J by 2 bases, 15 bases remained unmatched. The CDR3 DNA reads TGTGCCAGCAGCCAAGAGGTTTTAAGATTTACTAGCGGCCCCTACGAGCAGTACTTC. It encodes CASSQEVLRFTSGPYEQYF.

The genes are TRBV4-2 and TRBJ2-7; 11 nucleotides line up with TRBD2. The CDR3 has 16 amino acids. V lost 3 bases to trimming and J lost 0 bases; unmatched junction nucleotides: 4. Germline CDR1 is LGHNA and CDR2 is YNFKEQ. CDR3 nucleotides: TGTGCCAGCAGCCAGAAGACTAGCGGGGTCTCCTACGAGCAGTACTTC. Protein sequence: CASSQKTSGVSYEQYF.

The gene calls are TRBV30 and TRBJ1-4; perhaps TRBD1 as D (5 bases). The CDR3 extends over 13 amino acids. Germline CDR1 is GTSNPN and CDR2 is SVGIG (reference sequence). Between the trimmed V and J ends, which lost 4 bases and 4 bases, there was a span of 10 bases. CDR3 residues: CAWKEGNNEKLFF. In nucleotides, the CDR3 is TGTGCCTGGAAGGAGGGGAATAATGAAAAACTGTTTTTT.

This sequence joins TRBV2 and TRBJ2-6; D might be TRBD1 (6 bases). This CDR3 is 17 amino acids long. CDR1 and CDR2 (germline): SNHLY, FYNNEI. V lost 8 bases to trimming and J lost 0 bases, with 17 bases between them. The CDR3 region is CASERGTSSSGANVLTF. CDR3 in DNA: TGTGCCAGCGAACGAGGGACAAGTAGCTCTGGGGCCAACGTCCTGACTTTC. The full variable domain, rest sourced from reference TRBV2 and TRBJ2-6, is EPEVTQTPSHQVTQMGQEVILRCVPISNHLYFYWYRQILGQKVEFLVSFYNNEISEKSEIFDDQFSVERPDGSNFTLKIRSTKLEDSAMYFCASERGTSSSGANVLTFGAGSRLTVL.

This clone was observed once. The rearrangement links TRBV6-6 to TRBJ2-7, with a weak D call TRBD2 (6 bases). The CDR3 length is 18 residues. Germline V lookup: CDR1 MNHNY, CDR2 SVGAGI (reference sequence). V lost 5 bases, J lost 3 bases, and 26 bases lay in between. Written as DNA, the CDR3 is TGTGCCAGCAGTCGTTCTGCCGTACCCTTGGACTATCTCTACGAGCAGTACTTC. The encoded protein is CASSRSAVPLDYLYEQYF.

The chain links TRBV19 to TRBJ2-2, with 10 bases that match TRBD2. The junction had 4 bases not matched to a gene; V was cut back by 6 bases and J by 0 bases. The CDR3 extends over 16 amino acids. Germline CDR1 reads LNHDA; CDR2 reads SQIVND (reference sequence). CDR3 sequence: CASRPSGRANTGELFF. The CDR3 nucleotides read TGTGCCAGTAGACCAAGCGGGAGGGCGAACACCGGGGAGCTGTTTTTT.

The V gene is TRBV4-3, the J gene TRBJ2-2; D is undetermined. CDR1 is LGHNA, CDR2 YSLEER, per germline. This CDR3 contains 18 residues. Between the trimmed V and J ends, which lost 1 base and 0 bases, there was a span of 15 bases. CDR3 in DNA: TGCGCCAGCAGCCAAGCTCGGTTGTACTCTTCGAACACCGGGGAGCTGTTTTTT. It codes for CASSQARLYSSNTGELFF.

This clone was observed a single time. This chain connects TRBV7-3 to TRBJ2-5, with D possibly TRBD2 on 6 matching bases. CDR3 length: 13 residues. Per germline, CDR1 SGHTA and CDR2 FQGTGA. V lost 6 bases and J lost 2, with 10 bases in between. The CDR3, as DNA: TGTGCCAGCAGGTTGGGACTTCAAGAGACCCAGTACTTC. Translated: CASRLGLQETQYF. Full variable domain (missing parts from reference TRBV7-3 and TRBJ2-5): GAGVSQTPSNKVTEKGKYVELRCDPISGHTALYWYRQSLGQGPEFLIYFQGTGAADDSGLPNDRFFAVRPEGSVSTLKIQRTERGDSAVYLCASRLGLQETQYFGPGTRLLVL.

V usage is TRBV5-1 and J usage is TRBJ1-4, with D uncertain. The CDR3 spans 15 residues. Trimming shortened V by 0 bases and J by 3 bases, and 9 bases separated the two germline ends. CDR1 and CDR2 from the germline V gene are SGHRS and YFSETQ. Written as DNA, the CDR3 is TGCGCCAGCAGCTTGGGAGGGCAGGCTAATGAAAAACTGTTTTTT. Encoded protein: CASSLGGQANEKLFF.

This rearrangement joins TRBV30 to TRBJ1-6; tentative D call: TRBD1 (5 bases). The V and J ends lost 0 bases and 8 bases respectively, with 11 bases between them. CDR3 length equals 14 residues. Germline V gene data show CDR1 as GTSNPN and CDR2 as SVGIG (reference sequence). CDR3 region: CAWSVVRVDSPLHF. DNA of the CDR3: TGTGCCTGGAGTGTCGTCAGGGTGGATTCACCCCTCCACTTT. The full variable domain, rest sourced from reference TRBV30 and TRBJ1-6, is SQTIHQWPATLVQPVGSPLSLECTVEGTSNPNLYWYRQAAGRGLQLLFYSVGIGQISSEVPQNLSASRPQDRQFILSSKKLLLSDSGFYLCAWSVVRVDSPLHFGNGTRLTVT.

This clone occurred once. The rearrangement links TRBV6-6 to TRBJ2-7; perhaps TRBD1 as D (5 bases). The CDR3 contains 13 residues. V lost 6 bases and J lost 0, with 9 bases in between. The germline gives CDR1 MNHNY, CDR2 SVGAGI (reference sequence). CDR3 sequence (DNA): TGTGCCAGCAGGGTGACAGTCTCCTACGAGCAGTACTTC. Its protein product is CASRVTVSYEQYF.

The gene calls are TRBV2 and TRBJ1-6, with D possibly TRBD1 on 6 matching bases. Trimming cost V 11 bases and J 7 bases, with 12 bases left between them. Germline CDR1 and CDR2: SNHLY and FYNNEI. CDR3 size: 12 residues. The CDR3 DNA is TGTGCCTCCGGGACATTGAATTCACCCCTCCACTTT. Amino acids: CASGTLNSPLHF.

This chain joins TRBV2 and TRBJ2-6, with 9 positions matching TRBD1. V lost 6 bases, J lost 6 bases, and 6 bases stayed unmatched. Germline assignment: CDR1 SNHLY and CDR2 FYNNEI. CDR3 length equals 15 residues. In nucleotides, the CDR3 is TGTGCCAGCAGCCAGGACAGGGGAAAGGCCAACGTCCTGACTTTC. Translated: CASSQDRGKANVLTF. Full variable domain (outside the CDR3, taken from reference TRBV2 and TRBJ2-6): EPEVTQTPSHQVTQMGQEVILRCVPISNHLYFYWYRQILGQKVEFLVSFYNNEISEKSEIFDDQFSVERPDGSNFTLKIRSTKLEDSAMYFCASSQDRGKANVLTFGAGSRLTVL.

Judged by abundance, this clone is medium-sized (0.01 to 0.1%). The gene calls are TRBV7-6 and TRBJ2-1, with D unresolved. Germline values: CDR1 SGHVS, CDR2 FNYEAQ. V was pared by 5 bases and J by 2 bases, with 13 bases between. This CDR3 region has 15 residues. The CDR3 protein is CASSPDTNPYNEQFF. The DNA of the CDR3 is TGTGCCAGCAGCCCCGACACGAATCCCTACAATGAGCAGTTCTTC.

The rearrangement links TRBV5-5 to TRBJ2-6; D call uncertain. This CDR3 has 16 amino acids. Trimming stripped 3 bases from V and 0 bases from J, with 10 bases between. From germline, CDR1 is SGHKS and CDR2 YYEKEE (reference sequence). The CDR3 reads CASSSRGSSGANVLTF. The DNA of the CDR3 is TGTGCCAGCAGCTCGAGAGGCAGCTCTGGGGCCAACGTCCTGACTTTC.

This clone was observed a few times. This rearrangement joins TRBV18 to TRBJ1-4; D perhaps matches TRBD1 (6 bases). This CDR3 region has 14 residues. Trimming shortened V by 2 bases and J by 5 bases, and 9 bases separated the two germline ends. Germline V gives CDR1 KGHSH, CDR2 LQKENI. The CDR3 nucleotides are TGTGCCAGCTCACCAAAGACAGGAAATGAAAAACTGTTTTTT. Amino acid sequence: CASSPKTGNEKLFF.

V and J are TRBV6-6 and TRBJ2-7, with D hard to call. The CDR3 runs 14 residues. V dropped 4 bases and J dropped 1 base, with 11 bases sitting between them. The V gene's germline CDR1 is MNHNY and CDR2 SVGAGI (reference sequence). The CDR3 loop is CASSSGAGSYEQYF. DNA of the CDR3: TGTGCCAGCAGTTCTGGCGCCGGGTCCTACGAGCAGTACTTC.

V usage is TRBV5-4 and J usage is TRBJ2-3; 7 nucleotides agree with TRBD1. The germline gives CDR1 SGHNT, CDR2 YYREEE (reference sequence). The CDR3 has 15 residues. Trimming cost V 3 bases and J 5 bases; bases outside gene matches: 9. This CDR3 reads CASSSGQVREDTQYF. The DNA for the CDR3 is TGTGCCAGCAGCTCAGGACAGGTCCGAGAAGATACGCAGTATTTT.